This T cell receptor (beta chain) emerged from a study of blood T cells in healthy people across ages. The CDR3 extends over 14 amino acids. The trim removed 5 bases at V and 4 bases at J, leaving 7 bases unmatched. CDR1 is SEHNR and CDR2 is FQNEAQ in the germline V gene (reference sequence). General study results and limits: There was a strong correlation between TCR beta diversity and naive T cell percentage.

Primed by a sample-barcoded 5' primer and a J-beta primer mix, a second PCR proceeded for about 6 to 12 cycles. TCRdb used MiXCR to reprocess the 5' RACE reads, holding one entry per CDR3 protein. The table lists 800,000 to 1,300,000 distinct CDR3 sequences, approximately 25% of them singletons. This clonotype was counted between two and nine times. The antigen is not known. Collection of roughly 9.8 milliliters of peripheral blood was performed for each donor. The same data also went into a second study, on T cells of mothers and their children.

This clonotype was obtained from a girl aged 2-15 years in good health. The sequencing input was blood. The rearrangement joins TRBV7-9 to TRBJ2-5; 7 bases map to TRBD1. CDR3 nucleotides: TGTGCCAGCAGCCCCTGGGGACAGATAGAGACCCAGTACTTC. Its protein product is CASSPWGQIETQYF.